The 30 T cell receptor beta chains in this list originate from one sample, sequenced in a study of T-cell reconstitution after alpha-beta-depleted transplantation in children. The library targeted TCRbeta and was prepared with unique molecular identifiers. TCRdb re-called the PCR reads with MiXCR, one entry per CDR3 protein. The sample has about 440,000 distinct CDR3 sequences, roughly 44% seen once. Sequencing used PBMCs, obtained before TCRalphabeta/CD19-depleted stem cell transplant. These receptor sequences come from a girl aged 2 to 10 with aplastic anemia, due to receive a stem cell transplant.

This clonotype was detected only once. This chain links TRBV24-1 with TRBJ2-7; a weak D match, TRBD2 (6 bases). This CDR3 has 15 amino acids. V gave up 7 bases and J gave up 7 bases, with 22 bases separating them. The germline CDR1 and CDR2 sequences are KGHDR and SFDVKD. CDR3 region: CATSPSKGGINEQYF. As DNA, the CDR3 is TGTGCCACCAGCCCTTCGAAGGGAGGAATTAATGAGCAGTACTTC.

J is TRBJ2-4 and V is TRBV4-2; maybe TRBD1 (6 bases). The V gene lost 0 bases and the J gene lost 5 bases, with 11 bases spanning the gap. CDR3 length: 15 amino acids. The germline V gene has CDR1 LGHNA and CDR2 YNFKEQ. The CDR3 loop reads CASSQDGGPENIQYF. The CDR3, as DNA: TGTGCCAGCAGCCAAGATGGGGGCCCCGAAAACATTCAGTACTTC.

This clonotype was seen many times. The CDR3 coding sequence is TGCGCCAGCAGCCAGAACCGGGACAGCGCAATTACCGGGGAGCTGTTTTTT. Translating gives CASSQNRDSAITGELFF. J is TRBJ2-2 and V is TRBV4-1; the match to TRBD1 covers 7 bases. CDR1 and CDR2 from the germline V gene are MGHRA and YSYEKL. After removal of 3 bases from V and 5 bases from J, the junction contained 12 bases not matched to a gene. This CDR3 spans 17 amino acids.

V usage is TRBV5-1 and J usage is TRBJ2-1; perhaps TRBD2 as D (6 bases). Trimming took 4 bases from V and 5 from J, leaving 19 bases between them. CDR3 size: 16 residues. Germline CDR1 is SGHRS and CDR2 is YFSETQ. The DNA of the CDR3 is TGCGCCAGCAGCCTCCTCGGGAGCGGGTACCACAATGAGCAGTTCTTC. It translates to CASSLLGSGYHNEQFF.

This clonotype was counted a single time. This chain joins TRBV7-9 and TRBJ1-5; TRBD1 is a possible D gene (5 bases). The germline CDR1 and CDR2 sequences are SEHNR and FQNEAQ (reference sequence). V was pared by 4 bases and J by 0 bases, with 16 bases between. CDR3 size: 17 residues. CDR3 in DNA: TGTGCCAGCAGCTCAATTCCGGGGGAACTTAGCAATCAGCCCCAGCATTTT. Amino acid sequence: CASSSIPGELSNQPQHF.

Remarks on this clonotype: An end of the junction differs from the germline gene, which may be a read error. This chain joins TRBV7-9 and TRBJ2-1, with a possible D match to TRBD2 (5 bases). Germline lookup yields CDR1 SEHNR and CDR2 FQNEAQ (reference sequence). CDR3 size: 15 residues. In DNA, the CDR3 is TGTGCCAGCAGCGTTAGCGAGAGCTCCTACAATGAGCATTTCTTC. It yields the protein CASSVSESSYNEHFF. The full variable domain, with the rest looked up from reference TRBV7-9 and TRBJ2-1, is DTGVSQNPRHKITKRGQNVTFRCDPISEHNRLYWYRQTLGQGPEFLTYFQNEAQLEKSRLLSDRFSAERPKGSFSTLEIQRTEQGDSAMYLCASSVSESSYNEHFFGPGTRLTVL.

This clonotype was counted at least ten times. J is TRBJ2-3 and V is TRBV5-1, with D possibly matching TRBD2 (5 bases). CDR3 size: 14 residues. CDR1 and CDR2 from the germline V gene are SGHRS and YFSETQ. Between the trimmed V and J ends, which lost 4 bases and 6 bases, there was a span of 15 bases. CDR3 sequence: CASSDPGRTDTQYF. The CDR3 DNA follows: TGCGCCAGCAGCGACCCGGGGAGAACGGATACGCAGTATTTT.

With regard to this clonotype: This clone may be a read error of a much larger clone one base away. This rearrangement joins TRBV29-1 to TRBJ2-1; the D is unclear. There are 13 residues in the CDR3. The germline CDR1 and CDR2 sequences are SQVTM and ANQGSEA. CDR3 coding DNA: TGCAGCGTTAAAGGGCCTCTCTACAATGAGCCGTTCTTC. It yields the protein CSVKGPLYNEPFF.

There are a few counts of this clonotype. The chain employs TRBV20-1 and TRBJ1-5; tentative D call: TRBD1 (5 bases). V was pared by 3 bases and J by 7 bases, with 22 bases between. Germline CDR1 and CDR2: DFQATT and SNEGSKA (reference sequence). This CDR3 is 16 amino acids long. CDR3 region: CSARPLGEGIWQPQHF. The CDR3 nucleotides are TGCAGTGCTAGGCCATTGGGGGAGGGGATTTGGCAGCCCCAGCATTTT.

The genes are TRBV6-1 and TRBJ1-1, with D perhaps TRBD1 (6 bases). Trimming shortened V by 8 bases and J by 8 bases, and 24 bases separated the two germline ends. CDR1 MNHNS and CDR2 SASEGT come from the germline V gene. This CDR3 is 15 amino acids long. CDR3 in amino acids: CASGSNRAGILEAFF. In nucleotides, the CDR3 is TGTGCCAGCGGGTCGAACAGGGCCGGGATTCTCGAAGCTTTCTTT.

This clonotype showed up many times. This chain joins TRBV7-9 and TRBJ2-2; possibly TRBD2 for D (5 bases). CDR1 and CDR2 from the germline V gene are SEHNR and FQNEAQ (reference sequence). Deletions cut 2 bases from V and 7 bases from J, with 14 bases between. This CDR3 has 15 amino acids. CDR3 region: CASSLSERSSGELFF. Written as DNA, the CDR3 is TGTGCCAGCAGCTTATCGGAGCGGTCAAGCGGGGAGCTGTTTTTT. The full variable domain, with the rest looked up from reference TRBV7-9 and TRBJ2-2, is DTGVSQNPRHKITKRGQNVTFRCDPISEHNRLYWYRQTLGQGPEFLTYFQNEAQLEKSRLLSDRFSAERPKGSFSTLEIQRTEQGDSAMYLCASSLSERSSGELFFGEGSRLTVL.

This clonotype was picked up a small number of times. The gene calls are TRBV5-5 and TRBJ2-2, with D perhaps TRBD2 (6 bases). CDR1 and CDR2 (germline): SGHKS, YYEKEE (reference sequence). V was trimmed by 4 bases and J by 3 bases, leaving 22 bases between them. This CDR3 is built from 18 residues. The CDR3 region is CASSLAGWGEKDTGELFF. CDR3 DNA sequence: TGTGCCAGCAGCCTGGCGGGATGGGGGGAGAAGGACACCGGGGAGCTGTTTTTT.

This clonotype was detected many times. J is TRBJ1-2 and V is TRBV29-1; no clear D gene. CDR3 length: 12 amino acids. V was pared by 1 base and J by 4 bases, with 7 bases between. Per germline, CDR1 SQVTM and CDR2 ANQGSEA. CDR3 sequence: CSVEVPTYGYTF. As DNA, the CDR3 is TGCAGCGTTGAAGTCCCTACCTATGGCTACACCTTC. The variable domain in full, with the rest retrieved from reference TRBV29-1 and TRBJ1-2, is SAVISQKPSRDICQRGTSLTIQCQVDSQVTMMFWYRQQPGQSLTLIATANQGSEATYESGFVIDKFPISRPNLTFSTLTVSNMSPEDSSIYLCSVEVPTYGYTFGSGTRLTVV.

The CDR3 loop reads CSARDLSGNSYEQYF. CDR3 bases: TGCAGTGCTAGAGATCTAAGCGGGAACTCCTACGAGCAGTACTTC. J is TRBJ2-7 and V is TRBV20-1; TRBD2 matches at 7 bases. Germline values: CDR1 DFQATT, CDR2 SNEGSKA (reference sequence). The CDR3 totals 15 residues. Trimming cost V 0 bases and J 0 bases; bases outside gene matches: 5.

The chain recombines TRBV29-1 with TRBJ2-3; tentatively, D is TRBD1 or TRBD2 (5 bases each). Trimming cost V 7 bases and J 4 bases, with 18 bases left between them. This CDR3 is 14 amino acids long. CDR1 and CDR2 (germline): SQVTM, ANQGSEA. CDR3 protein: CSASRGQRSDTQYF. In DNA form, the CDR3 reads TGCAGCGCCTCGAGGGGCCAGAGGTCAGATACGCAGTATTTT.

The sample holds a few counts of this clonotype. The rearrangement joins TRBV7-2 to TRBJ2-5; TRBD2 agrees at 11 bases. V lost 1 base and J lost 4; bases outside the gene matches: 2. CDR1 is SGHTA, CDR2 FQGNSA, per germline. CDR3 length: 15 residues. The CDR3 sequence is CASSLDGLAGETQYF. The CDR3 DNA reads TGTGCCAGCAGCTTAGATGGACTAGCGGGAGAGACCCAGTACTTC.

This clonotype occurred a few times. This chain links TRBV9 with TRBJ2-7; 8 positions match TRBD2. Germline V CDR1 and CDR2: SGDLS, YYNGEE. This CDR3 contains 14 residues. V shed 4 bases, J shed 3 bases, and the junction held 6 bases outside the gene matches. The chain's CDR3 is CASSPSSGHYEQYF. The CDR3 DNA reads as TGTGCCAGCAGCCCTTCTAGCGGGCACTACGAGCAGTACTTC.

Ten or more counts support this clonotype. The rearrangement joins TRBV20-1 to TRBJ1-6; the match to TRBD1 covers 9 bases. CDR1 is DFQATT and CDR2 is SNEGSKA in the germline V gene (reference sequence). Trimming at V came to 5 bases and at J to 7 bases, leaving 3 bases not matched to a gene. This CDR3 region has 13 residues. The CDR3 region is CSAPGQGNSPLHF. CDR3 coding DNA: TGCAGTGCTCCGGGACAGGGAAATTCACCCCTCCACTTT.

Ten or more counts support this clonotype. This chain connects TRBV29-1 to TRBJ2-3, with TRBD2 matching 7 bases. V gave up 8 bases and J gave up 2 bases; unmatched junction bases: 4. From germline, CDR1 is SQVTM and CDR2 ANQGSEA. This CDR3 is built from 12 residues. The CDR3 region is CSHLAATDTQYF. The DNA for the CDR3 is TGCAGCCACCTAGCGGCCACAGATACGCAGTATTTT.

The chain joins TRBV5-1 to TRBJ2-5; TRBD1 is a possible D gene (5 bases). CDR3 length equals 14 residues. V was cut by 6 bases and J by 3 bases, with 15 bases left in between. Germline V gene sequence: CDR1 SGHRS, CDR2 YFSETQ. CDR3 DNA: TGCGCCAGCACTGGGGCGGACATGAAAGAGACCCAGTACTTC. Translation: CASTGADMKETQYF.

The CDR3 loop is CSVEWGKWTNEQFF. DNA of the CDR3: TGCAGCGTTGAATGGGGGAAATGGACCAATGAGCAGTTCTTC. The chain links TRBV29-1 to TRBJ2-1; D may be TRBD1 or TRBD2 (5 bases each). V lost 2 bases and J 6 bases, leaving 14 bases between the germline ends. CDR1 and CDR2 (germline): SQVTM, ANQGSEA. The CDR3 consists of 14 residues.

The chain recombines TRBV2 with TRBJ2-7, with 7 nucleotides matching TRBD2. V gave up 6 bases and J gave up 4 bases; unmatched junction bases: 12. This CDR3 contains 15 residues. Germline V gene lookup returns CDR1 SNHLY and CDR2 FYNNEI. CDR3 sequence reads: CASRNSSGPLYEQYF. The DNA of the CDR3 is TGTGCCAGCAGGAATTCTAGCGGCCCTCTTTACGAGCAGTACTTC.

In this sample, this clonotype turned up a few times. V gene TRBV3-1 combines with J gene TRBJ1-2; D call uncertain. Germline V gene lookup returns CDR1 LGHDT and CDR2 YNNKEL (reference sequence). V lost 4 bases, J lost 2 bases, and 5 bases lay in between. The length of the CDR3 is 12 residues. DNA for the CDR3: TGTGCCAGCAGCCGCCGGAACTATGGCTACACCTTC. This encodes CASSRRNYGYTF.

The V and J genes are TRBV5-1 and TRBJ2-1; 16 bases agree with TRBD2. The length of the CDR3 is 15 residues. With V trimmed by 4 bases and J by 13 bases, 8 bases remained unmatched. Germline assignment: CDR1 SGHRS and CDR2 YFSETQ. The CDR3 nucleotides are TGCGCCAGCAGCAGCCCGGGACTAGCGGGGGGGCGACAGTTCTTC. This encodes CASSSPGLAGGRQFF.

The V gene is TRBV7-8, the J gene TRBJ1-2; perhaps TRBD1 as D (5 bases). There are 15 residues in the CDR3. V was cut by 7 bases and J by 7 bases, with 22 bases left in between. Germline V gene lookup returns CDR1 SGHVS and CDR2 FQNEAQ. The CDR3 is CASTPLGPRASGYTF. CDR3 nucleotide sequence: TGTGCCAGCACCCCTTTGGGACCCAGGGCGTCTGGCTACACCTTC.

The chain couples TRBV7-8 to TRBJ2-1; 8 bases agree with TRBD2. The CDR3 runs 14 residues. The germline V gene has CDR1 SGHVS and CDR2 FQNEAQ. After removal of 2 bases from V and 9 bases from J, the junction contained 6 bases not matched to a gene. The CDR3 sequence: CASSLSGRNPEQFF. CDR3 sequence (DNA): TGTGCCAGCAGCTTAAGCGGGAGAAATCCTGAGCAGTTCTTC.

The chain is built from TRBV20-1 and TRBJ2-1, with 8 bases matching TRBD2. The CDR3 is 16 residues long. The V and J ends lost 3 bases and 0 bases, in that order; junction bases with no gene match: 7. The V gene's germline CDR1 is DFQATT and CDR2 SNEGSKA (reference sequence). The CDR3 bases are TGCAGTGCTAGGACATTAAGCGGGAGCTCCTACAATGAGCAGTTCTTC. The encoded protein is CSARTLSGSSYNEQFF.

The CDR3 reads CASSLGFGNTIYF. In DNA, the CDR3 is TGCGCCAGCAGCTTGGGGTTCGGAAACACCATATATTTT. V gene TRBV5-1 combines with J gene TRBJ1-3; D gene uncertain. This CDR3 is 13 amino acids long. V was cut by 0 bases and J by 4 bases, with 5 bases left in between. CDR1 is SGHRS, CDR2 YFSETQ, per germline.

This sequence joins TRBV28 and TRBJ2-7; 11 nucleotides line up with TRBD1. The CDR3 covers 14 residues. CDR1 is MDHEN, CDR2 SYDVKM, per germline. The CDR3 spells CRVSTGTGGYEQYF. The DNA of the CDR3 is TGTCGAGTTTCCACCGGGACAGGGGGCTACGAGCAGTACTTC. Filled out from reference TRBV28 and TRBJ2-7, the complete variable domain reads DVKVTQSSRYLVKRTGEKVFLECVQDMDHENMFWYRQDPGLGLRLIYFSYDVKMKEKGDIPEGYSVSREKKERFSLILESASTNQTSMYLCRVSTGTGGYEQYFGPGTRLTVT.

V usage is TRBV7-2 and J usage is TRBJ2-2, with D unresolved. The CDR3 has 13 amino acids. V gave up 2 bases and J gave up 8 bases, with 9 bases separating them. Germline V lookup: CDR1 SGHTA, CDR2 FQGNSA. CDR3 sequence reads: CASSLSGKGELFF. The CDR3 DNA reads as TGTGCCAGCAGCTTAAGTGGGAAGGGGGAGCTGTTTTTT.